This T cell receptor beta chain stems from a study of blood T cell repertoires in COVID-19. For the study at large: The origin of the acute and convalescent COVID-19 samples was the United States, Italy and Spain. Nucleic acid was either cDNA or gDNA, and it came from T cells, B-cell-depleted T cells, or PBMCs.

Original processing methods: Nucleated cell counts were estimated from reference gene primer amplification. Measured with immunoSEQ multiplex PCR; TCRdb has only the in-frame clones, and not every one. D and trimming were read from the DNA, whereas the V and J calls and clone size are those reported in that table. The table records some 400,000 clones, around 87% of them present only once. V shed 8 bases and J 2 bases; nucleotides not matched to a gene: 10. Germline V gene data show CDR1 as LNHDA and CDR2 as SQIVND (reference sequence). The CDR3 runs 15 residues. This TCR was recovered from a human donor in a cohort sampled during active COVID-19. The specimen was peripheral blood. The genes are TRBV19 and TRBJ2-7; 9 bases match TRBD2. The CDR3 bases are TGTGCCAGTGGGTCTAGCGGGGCCTCAGCCTACGAGCAGTACTTC. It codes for CASGSSGASAYEQYF.